This TCR beta chain was observed in a study of spatial heterogeneity in lung cancer. Study context: Tumor-region counts of TCR transcripts tracked strongly with a T cell module score from matched bulk RNA-seq. On average, each unique TCR and UMI combination appeared more than ten times in raw reads.

This clonotype is categorized as medium-sized (0.01 to 0.1%). Its antigen is unknown. V lost 2 bases and J 0 bases, leaving 6 bases between the germline ends. The CDR3 covers 14 residues. Germline values: CDR1 SEHNR, CDR2 FQNEAQ (reference sequence). TCRdb used MiXCR to reprocess the 5' RACE reads, holding one entry per CDR3 protein. Of 2,500 to 3,500 distinct CDR3 sequences in the sample, roughly a tenth are singletons; the top ten hold roughly 6%. Study-wide results and caveats: Ubiquitous expanded TCR counts tracked ubiquitous nonsynonymous mutations, and regional counts tracked regional ones. For expanded intratumoral alpha and beta TCRs, counts tracked tumor mutation counts.

The time point denotes: sample taken at primary tumor resection. The receptor's source is a female donor with early-stage non-small cell lung cancer. The input for sequencing was lung tumor tissue, taken at surgery. The chain links TRBV7-9 to TRBJ2-3; D is possibly TRBD1 (6 bases). Written as DNA, the CDR3 is TGTGCCAGCAGCTTAACAGGGAGCACAGATACGCAGTATTTT. As protein: CASSLTGSTDTQYF.